This entry lists 8 T cell receptor beta chains sequenced from one sample in a study of PD-L1 blockade in urothelial cancer. The data were produced by immunoSEQ multiplex PCR, yet TCRdb's version contains in-frame clones alone and is incomplete. Among about 72,000 clones listed, 85% to 90% were seen once. Time point noted: pretreatment peripheral blood. Material: PBMCs, obtained around atezolizumab (anti-PD-L1) treatment. The source of these receptors is a man in his 70s with urothelial cancer.

CDR3 in amino acids: CASKSWQNSNQPQHF. The CDR3 DNA follows: TGTGCCAGCAAAAGTTGGCAGAATAGCAATCAGCCCCAGCATTTT. The V gene is TRBV28, the J gene TRBJ1-5, with unresolved D. Germline V gene sequence: CDR1 MDHEN, CDR2 SYDVKM. The CDR3 length is 15 residues. Deletions cut 7 bases from V and 0 bases from J, with 13 bases between.

The V call is TRBV5-4, the J call TRBJ2-2; the match to TRBD2 covers 10 bases. Germline V gene sequence: CDR1 SGHNT, CDR2 YYREEE (reference sequence). V gave up 0 bases and J gave up 0 bases; unmatched junction bases: 2. The CDR3 extends over 17 amino acids. CDR3 protein: CASSLGTSGANTGELFF. CDR3 coding DNA: TGTGCCAGCAGCTTGGGGACTAGCGGAGCGAACACCGGGGAGCTGTTTTTT. Complete variable domain (other parts from reference TRBV5-4 and TRBJ2-2): ETGVTQSPTHLIKTRGQQVTLRCSSQSGHNTVSWYQQALGQGPQFIFQYYREEENGRGNFPPRFSGLQFPNYSSELNVNALELDDSALYLCASSLGTSGANTGELFFGEGSRLTVL.

The chain carries TRBV28 and TRBJ1-5; 9 bases agree with TRBD1. The J segment lost 5 bases and the V segment lost 6 bases, leaving 8 bases of the junction unmatched. Germline CDR1 MDHEN, CDR2 SYDVKM. The CDR3 is made up of 15 amino acids. The DNA for the CDR3 is TGTGCCAGCAGGGACTTGGGACAGGGACATCAGCCCCAGCATTTT. Translation: CASRDLGQGHQPQHF.

This clone was detected only once. V usage is TRBV6-1 and J usage is TRBJ1-3, with D possibly being TRBD1 (5 bases). CDR1 and CDR2 from the germline V gene are MNHNS and SASEGT. Trimming removed 3 bases from V and 3 bases from J, with 9 bases in between. The CDR3 is made up of 14 amino acids. CDR3 nucleotide sequence: TGTGCCAGCAGTGACAGGGTGCGTGGAAACACCATATATTTT. This encodes CASSDRVRGNTIYF.

V gene TRBV19 combines with J gene TRBJ2-1; tentative D call: TRBD1 (5 bases). Germline V gene data show CDR1 as LNHDA and CDR2 as SQIVND (reference sequence). There are 14 residues in the CDR3. The germline V and J ends were trimmed by 5 bases and 7 bases, with 15 bases remaining between them. CDR3 in amino acids: CASSLQVSRNEQFF. The CDR3 DNA is TGTGCCAGTAGTTTACAGGTCTCCAGGAATGAGCAGTTCTTC. Combining the CDR3 with reference TRBV19 and TRBJ2-1 gives the whole variable domain DGGITQSPKYLFRKEGQNVTLSCEQNLNHDAMYWYRQDPGQGLRLIYYSQIVNDFQKGDIAEGYSVSREKKESFPLTVTSAQKNPTAFYLCASSLQVSRNEQFFGPGTRLTVL.

This chain joins TRBV29-1 and TRBJ2-7; 7 nucleotides agree with TRBD2. V was clipped by 6 bases and J by 2 bases; unmatched bases: 7. Germline V gives CDR1 SQVTM, CDR2 ANQGSEA. The CDR3 has 13 residues. The CDR3 region has the DNA TGCAGCGTCGTCTGGGGGGGAGCCTACGAGCAGTACTTC. Its protein is CSVVWGGAYEQYF.

The V call is TRBV6-5, the J call TRBJ1-4; D is perhaps TRBD1 (6 bases). The CDR3 length is 11 residues. Trimming shortened V by 6 bases and J by 10 bases, and 9 bases separated the two germline ends. Per germline, CDR1 MNHEY and CDR2 SVGAGI. DNA of the CDR3: TGTGCCAGCAGCCTAGGGGGAAAACTGTTTTTT. Protein sequence: CASSLGGKLFF.

This sequence joins TRBV18 and TRBJ2-2, with TRBD2 as a possible D gene (5 bases). V lost 7 bases, J lost 1 base, and 16 bases lay in between. The CDR3 contains 16 residues. Germline CDR1 and CDR2: KGHSH and LQKENI. CDR3 in amino acids: CASYPTSGRNTGELFF. Here the CDR3 DNA reads TGTGCCAGCTACCCCACGTCGGGGAGGAACACCGGGGAGCTGTTTTTT.